This entry is about one T cell receptor beta chain. This record comes from a study of PD-L1 blockade in urothelial cancer. Data came from immunoSEQ multiplex PCR; TCRdb stores just in-frame clones and leaves some out. The sample lists about 71,000 clones, 85% to 90% occurring once. The specimen was PBMCs, collected around atezolizumab (anti-PD-L1) treatment. This TCR derives from a man aged 55-75 years with urothelial cancer.

The CDR3 loop reads CASSQEGSSYEQYF. The CDR3 bases are TGCGCCAGCAGCCAAGAAGGGAGCTCCTACGAGCAGTACTTC. V gene TRBV4-1 combines with J gene TRBJ2-7; a weak D match, TRBD2 (5 bases). The germline V gene has CDR1 MGHRA and CDR2 YSYEKL. The CDR3 totals 14 residues. The V and J ends lost 0 bases and 0 bases respectively, with 6 bases between them.